This TCR beta chain came from a study of blood T cell repertoires in COVID-19. On the study more broadly: Samples taken during acute and convalescent COVID-19 were collected in the United States, Italy and Spain.

In the original analysis: Reference gene primer amplification gave estimated nucleated cell counts. Only in-frame clones appear in the TCRdb table, and some are missing; sequencing was by immunoSEQ multiplex PCR. The V and J calls and clone size were taken over from that table, and D and trimming were inferred from the DNA. The sample yields 120,000 or so clones, about 85% seen once. The CDR3 runs 12 residues. CDR1 is GTSNPN and CDR2 is SVGIG in the germline V gene (reference sequence). The germline V and J ends were trimmed by 2 bases and 8 bases, with 7 bases remaining between them. The sample was peripheral blood. This chain links TRBV30 with TRBJ1-6, with a tentative D call TRBD1 (6 bases). The TCR sequence derives from a man aged 80 or over with active or convalescent COVID-19. The DNA of the CDR3 is TGTGCCTGGAGTTACAGGGATTCACCCCTCCACTTT. It codes for CAWSYRDSPLHF.